This T cell receptor (beta chain) was recorded in a study of shared clonotypes between healthy human individuals. On the study more broadly: Each donor's CD8 memory used one plate, CD8 naive two, each CD4 subset three.

A word on this clone: Different DNA sequences within this sample yield the same CDR3.

The germline gives CDR1 MRHNA, CDR2 SNTAGT. The CDR3 loop spans 12 amino acids. V gave up 0 bases and J gave up 9 bases, with 6 bases separating them. Original methodology: Quality scores were absent from the junction-only immunoSEQ sequences, so filtering differed. Method: immunoSEQ multiplex PCR; TCRdb's copy keeps in-frame clones and lacks some. Clone size and V and J calls were adopted from that table, with D and trimming inferred from the DNA. The sample yields about 2 million clones, 90% to 95% seen once. The genes are TRBV6-4 and TRBJ2-1, with no clear D. Material for sequencing was naive CD4+ T cells sorted from blood. Subset noted: CD45RA+ positively selected. This sequence was found in a man aged 18-30 years in good health. CDR3 DNA: TGTGCCAGCAGTGACTCATGGGGTGAGCAGTTCTTC. Its protein product is CASSDSWGEQFF.